These 11 T cell receptor beta chains originate from one sample sequenced in a study of beta chain features in type 1 diabetes. Reverse transcribing all isolated RNA meant expressed TCRB transcripts were sequenced. This table comes from immunoSEQ multiplex PCR, and its TCRdb copy is limited to in-frame clones, with some not included. This sample has 150,000 to 200,000 clones, with about 9.8% found just once. Sequencing was carried out using central memory CD4+ T cells from blood. These receptors came from a young woman in good health.

Only a few counts were recorded for this clone. The genes are TRBV4-1 and TRBJ2-4, with 9 nucleotides matching TRBD2. CDR1 and CDR2 from the germline V gene are MGHRA and YSYEKL. The CDR3 is 18 amino acids. Losses at the gene ends were 2 bases for V and 7 bases for J; bases not matched to a gene: 15. In nucleotides, the CDR3 is TGCGCCAGCAGCCAAACCCCTCTTAGCGGGAGTCTTTGGAACATTCAGTACTTC. Translation: CASSQTPLSGSLWNIQYF.

The chain links TRBV2 to TRBJ1-1, with TRBD1 as a possible D gene (5 bases). V was pared by 11 bases and J by 0 bases, with 16 bases between. The CDR3 covers 14 residues. Germline V CDR1 and CDR2: SNHLY, FYNNEI. This CDR3 is CASTPGLLNTEAFF. CDR3 bases: TGTGCCTCTACTCCGGGACTTCTGAACACTGAAGCTTTCTTT.

The chain recombines TRBV7-8 with TRBJ2-7; 9 bases align to TRBD1. The CDR3 is made up of 16 amino acids. Per the germline V gene, CDR1 is SGHVS and CDR2 is FQNEAQ. V trimming: 5 bases; J trimming: 3 bases; junction bases outside the gene matches: 11. This CDR3 is CASSETGGGTNYEQYF. The CDR3 region has the DNA TGTGCCAGCAGCGAAACAGGGGGCGGAACAAACTACGAGCAGTACTTC.

This clone was counted only a few times. This sample also contains other DNA sequences that code for the same CDR3. The chain employs TRBV5-1 and TRBJ2-5; tentatively, D is TRBD1 (5 bases). Trimming removed 0 bases from V and 2 bases from J, with 8 bases in between. This CDR3 is 14 amino acids long. Germline V gives CDR1 SGHRS, CDR2 YFSETQ. This CDR3 is CASSLGQSQETQYF. CDR3 DNA sequence: TGCGCCAGCAGCTTGGGACAGAGTCAAGAGACCCAGTACTTC.

The chain uses TRBV29-1 and TRBJ2-5, with TRBD1 identical over 8 bases. Germline values: CDR1 SQVTM, CDR2 ANQGSEA. J gave up 5 bases and V 1 base, and 9 bases lay outside the gene matches. The CDR3 is 15 amino acids. The CDR3 region is CSVEGGQGAGETQYF. CDR3 bases: TGCAGCGTTGAAGGTGGCCAGGGGGCGGGGGAGACCCAGTACTTC. The full variable domain, its missing parts supplied by reference TRBV29-1 and TRBJ2-5, is SAVISQKPSRDICQRGTSLTIQCQVDSQVTMMFWYRQQPGQSLTLIATANQGSEATYESGFVIDKFPISRPNLTFSTLTVSNMSPEDSSIYLCSVEGGQGAGETQYFGPGTRLLVL.

This clone was seen only a few times. This sequence joins TRBV7-9 and TRBJ2-2; D gene uncertain. Germline V CDR1 and CDR2: SEHNR, FQNEAQ (reference sequence). The CDR3 has 15 amino acids. The V end was cut by 1 base, the J end by 1 base, with 7 bases between. The CDR3 nucleotides read TGTGCCAGCAGCTTAGATTCGGGGAACACCGGGGAGCTGTTTTTT. It specifies CASSLDSGNTGELFF.

This clone was seen ten or more times. J is TRBJ1-2 and V is TRBV30; possible D gene TRBD1, 5 bases. Between the trimmed V and J ends, which lost 1 base and 7 bases, there was a span of 13 bases. The CDR3 contains 13 residues. Germline loops: CDR1 GTSNPN, CDR2 SVGIG (reference sequence). CDR3 sequence reads: CAWSAPGHPGYTF. The CDR3 region has the DNA TGTGCCTGGAGTGCCCCCGGACATCCTGGCTACACCTTC.

This clone was picked up a small number of times. The chain has TRBV9 and TRBJ2-1, with a tentative D call TRBD2 (6 bases). The CDR3 is 13 residues long. The V and J ends lost 5 bases and 15 bases respectively, with 21 bases between them. Germline V gives CDR1 SGDLS, CDR2 YYNGEE. CDR3 coding DNA: TGTGCCAGCAGTTCTCGGAATGGGGAGGTGCGGTTCTTC. Protein product: CASSSRNGEVRFF.

This clone was recorded many times. The chain uses TRBV4-1 and TRBJ1-1, with D unresolved. The CDR3 has 18 residues. Germline V gene lookup returns CDR1 MGHRA and CDR2 YSYEKL. The V and J ends lost 3 bases and 1 base respectively, with 21 bases between them. CDR3 loop: CASSHGLLRGGTNTEAFF. CDR3 nucleotide sequence: TGCGCCAGCAGCCACGGATTACTCCGCGGTGGTACGAACACTGAAGCTTTCTTT.

The table lists this clone with a few counts. The sample holds other DNA sequences that translate to the same CDR3. The CDR3 spells CASSSGYNEQFF. CDR3 DNA sequence: TGTGCCAGCTCTAGCGGGTACAATGAGCAGTTCTTC. The J gene is TRBJ2-1, the V gene TRBV9; TRBD2 aligns across 8 bases. J gave up 4 bases and V 7 bases, and 1 base lay outside the gene matches. Germline V gene data show CDR1 as SGDLS and CDR2 as YYNGEE. The CDR3 runs 12 residues.

This clone was observed a few times. The chain joins TRBV6-1 to TRBJ2-7, with 7 positions matching TRBD1. V was pared by 2 bases and J by 6 bases, with 13 bases of the junction left unmatched. Germline assignment: CDR1 MNHNS and CDR2 SASEGT. The CDR3 contains 16 residues. The CDR3 here is CASSEYGTGVRGEQYF. The CDR3 DNA is TGTGCCAGCAGTGAATATGGAACAGGGGTAAGAGGCGAGCAGTACTTC.